These 24 T cell receptor beta chains came from one sample sequenced in a study of blood T cell repertoires in COVID-19. Clones were read by immunoSEQ multiplex PCR, and TCRdb kept only the in-frame ones, dropping some. The sample holds more than 85,000 clones; around 76% are singletons and the top ten take about 20%. Sequenced input: peripheral blood. These receptors originate from a man aged 80 or over with acute or convalescent COVID-19.

The J gene is TRBJ2-1, the V gene TRBV24-1, with 7 bases fitting TRBD2. After removal of 0 bases from V and 7 bases from J, the junction contained 5 bases not matched to a gene. CDR3 length equals 15 residues. Looked up from germline, CDR1 is KGHDR and CDR2 is SFDVKD. The chain's CDR3 is CATSDLRTRGNEQFF. The CDR3 bases are TGTGCCACCAGTGATTTGAGGACTAGGGGTAATGAGCAGTTCTTC.

The chain uses TRBV3-1 (or the pseudogene TRBV3-2) and TRBJ2-2; D remains ambiguous. Trimming pared 1 base from V and 9 bases from J, leaving 6 bases between. The germline gives CDR1 LGHDT, CDR2 YNNKEL (reference sequence). The CDR3 sequence is 12 residues long. CDR3 bases: TGTGCCAGCAGCCAAGTTGGCTGGGAGCTGTTTTTT. Its translation: CASSQVGWELFF.

The J gene is TRBJ1-6, the V gene TRBV6-6; 8 bases agree with TRBD1. Per the germline V gene, CDR1 is MNHNY and CDR2 is SVGAGI (reference sequence). V was pared by 5 bases and J by 11 bases, with 5 bases of the junction left unmatched. The CDR3 spans 13 residues. CDR3 nucleotides: TGTGCCAGCAGTCCGGACAGGGAGACACCCCTCCACTTT. Its translation: CASSPDRETPLHF.

The chain recombines TRBV7-2 with TRBJ1-6; 9 bases match TRBD1. Germline CDR1 and CDR2: SGHTA and FQGNSA. The CDR3 contains 16 residues. J gave up 7 bases and V 6 bases, and 10 bases lay outside the gene matches. The CDR3 sequence is CASRPPLGQGNSPLHF. The CDR3, as DNA: TGTGCCAGCAGGCCCCCCTTGGGACAGGGAAATTCACCCCTCCACTTT.

The V and J genes are TRBV7-2 and TRBJ2-2; TRBD1 agrees at 7 bases. CDR3 length: 15 amino acids. Germline V gives CDR1 SGHTA, CDR2 FQGNSA. The trim removed 1 base at V and 7 bases at J, leaving 6 bases unmatched. CDR3 in DNA: TGTGCCAGCAGCTTAGTAGAGGGGGCGGGCGGGGAGCTGTTTTTT. Its translation: CASSLVEGAGGELFF.

The chain is built from TRBV18 and TRBJ2-7; no definite D call. There are 16 residues in the CDR3. Germline-derived CDR1 and CDR2 are KGHSH and LQKENI. The V end was cut by 1 base, the J end by 0 bases, with 13 bases between. CDR3 amino acids: CASSPLRQVSSYEQYF. CDR3 in DNA: TGTGCCAGCTCACCACTTCGGCAGGTCAGCTCCTACGAGCAGTACTTC.

The genes are TRBV2 and TRBJ2-2, with D perhaps TRBD2 (6 bases). The length of the CDR3 is 16 residues. Germline loops: CDR1 SNHLY, CDR2 FYNNEI. Trimming removed 6 bases from V and 3 bases from J, with 17 bases in between. The CDR3 DNA reads TGTGCCAGCAGGGGCCCCAATTGGGGGGACACCGGGGAGCTGTTTTTT. Translation: CASRGPNWGDTGELFF.

The chain uses TRBV10-2 and TRBJ1-5; D is possibly TRBD1 (6 bases). V lost 6 bases to trimming and J lost 3 bases, with 12 bases between them. Germline V gene lookup returns CDR1 WSHSY and CDR2 SAAADI. CDR3 length: 14 residues. This CDR3 reads CASSLGQFNQPQHF. In nucleotides, the CDR3 is TGCGCCAGCAGCCTTGGACAGTTCAATCAGCCCCAGCATTTT.

The gene calls are TRBV6-2 or TRBV6-3 and TRBJ1-1, with D perhaps matching TRBD1 (5 bases). CDR1 is MNHEY and CDR2 is SVGEGT in the germline V gene. V lost 2 bases and J 11 bases, leaving 9 bases between the germline ends. The CDR3 contains 11 residues. CDR3 DNA: TGTGCCAGCAGTTACAGCGGGGCTGCTTTCTTT. Translating it yields CASSYSGAAFF.

This clone was seen a single time. CDR3 residues: CASSAWTGNTEAFF. CDR3 DNA: TGTGCCAGTAGTGCGTGGACAGGGAACACTGAAGCTTTCTTT. The rearrangement joins TRBV19 to TRBJ1-1; 7 bases are a match to TRBD1. V lost 5 bases to trimming and J lost 1 base; unmatched junction nucleotides: 4. The CDR3 loop spans 14 amino acids. Germline CDR1 is LNHDA and CDR2 is SQIVND (reference sequence).

The chain recombines TRBV18 with TRBJ1-2, with no clear D. The CDR3 has 13 amino acids. Looked up from germline, CDR1 is KGHSH and CDR2 is LQKENI. Trimming shortened V by 2 bases and J by 2 bases, and 6 bases separated the two germline ends. CDR3 loop: CASSPDANYGYTF. The CDR3 bases are TGTGCCAGCTCACCAGATGCGAACTATGGCTACACCTTC. Full variable domain (missing parts from reference TRBV18 and TRBJ1-2): NAGVMQNPRHLVRRRGQEARLRCSPMKGHSHVYWYRQLPEEGLKFMVYLQKENIIDESGMPKERFSAEFPKEGPSILRIQQVVRGDSAAYFCASSPDANYGYTFGSGTRLTVV.

J is TRBJ2-7 and V is TRBV29-1, with 7 bases that match TRBD1. V lost 7 bases to trimming and J lost 2 bases; unmatched junction nucleotides: 5. The CDR3 extends over 12 amino acids. Germline V gene sequence: CDR1 SQVTM, CDR2 ANQGSEA. The CDR3 coding sequence is TGCAGCGCCAGGACAGGCCCCTACGAGCAGTACTTC. Its translation is CSARTGPYEQYF.

This clone was detected only a few times. V gene TRBV7-2 combines with J gene TRBJ1-1; 7 nucleotides line up with TRBD1. V shed 3 bases and J 0 bases; nucleotides not matched to a gene: 1. This CDR3 contains 14 residues. CDR1 and CDR2 from the germline V gene are SGHTA and FQGNSA. In DNA, the CDR3 is TGTGCCAGCAGCTTGACAGGGATGAACACTGAAGCTTTCTTT. It specifies CASSLTGMNTEAFF.

In this sample, this clone turned up a few times. The same CDR3 also results from other DNA sequences found in this sample. The chain combines TRBV5-1 with TRBJ2-7, with a tentative D call TRBD2 (6 bases). The CDR3 has 14 amino acids. Germline CDR1 reads SGHRS; CDR2 reads YFSETQ. V was clipped by 4 bases and J by 4 bases, with 15 bases between them. The CDR3 reads CASSGGTGGYEQYF. The CDR3 DNA sequence: TGCGCCAGCAGCGGGGGGACGGGCGGATACGAGCAGTACTTC.

The rearrangement uses TRBV7-9 and TRBJ1-5; 9 bases agree with TRBD1. V dropped 4 bases and J dropped 7; count of bases not matched to a gene: 5. CDR3 size: 14 residues. CDR1 SEHNR and CDR2 FQNEAQ come from the germline V gene (reference sequence). For the CDR3, the DNA is TGTGCCAGCAGCTCGGACAGGGGTGGACAGCCCCAGCATTTT. Protein product: CASSSDRGGQPQHF.

This sequence joins TRBV6-6 and TRBJ2-7; D gene uncertain. CDR3 size: 14 residues. V dropped 4 bases and J dropped 2 bases, with 12 bases sitting between them. The germline V gene encodes CDR1 MNHNY and CDR2 SVGAGI (reference sequence). As DNA, the CDR3 is TGTGCCAGCAGTTTCTACAGCCGAACCTACGAGCAGTACTTC. Translated: CASSFYSRTYEQYF.

This clone was recorded only once. This rearrangement joins TRBV5-4 to TRBJ2-7; 10 nucleotides align to TRBD1. Germline V lookup: CDR1 SGHNT, CDR2 YYREEE (reference sequence). The length of the CDR3 is 14 residues. V trimming: 0 bases; J trimming: 3 bases; junction bases outside the gene matches: 0. The CDR3 protein is CASSLGTGGYEQYF. CDR3 DNA sequence: TGTGCCAGCAGCTTGGGGACAGGGGGCTACGAGCAGTACTTC.

This clone was counted between two and nine times. The genes are TRBV18 and TRBJ1-1; D remains unclear. The CDR3 contains 14 residues. Germline V gene lookup returns CDR1 KGHSH and CDR2 LQKENI. V was pared by 6 bases and J by 1 base, with 12 bases between. CDR3 sequence: CASSPVSRNTEAFF. The CDR3 DNA reads as TGTGCCAGCTCGCCCGTATCTAGGAACACTGAAGCTTTCTTT. Variable domain in full (rest from reference TRBV18 and TRBJ1-1): NAGVMQNPRHLVRRRGQEARLRCSPMKGHSHVYWYRQLPEEGLKFMVYLQKENIIDESGMPKERFSAEFPKEGPSILRIQQVVRGDSAAYFCASSPVSRNTEAFFGQGTRLTVV.

The CDR3 region has the DNA TGTGCCAGCAGTTTGGGGGCAGGGGGCGTCTCTGGAAACACCATATATTTT. Translation: CASSLGAGGVSGNTIYF. This chain links TRBV28 with TRBJ1-3, with 8 bases that match TRBD1. The CDR3 runs 17 residues. The germline V gene has CDR1 MDHEN and CDR2 SYDVKM. With 3 bases clipped from V and 0 bases from J, the junction kept 7 bases outside the gene matches.

The chain joins TRBV21-1 to TRBJ1-4; the DNA was not used to check the table's D call, TRBD1. TRBV21-1 is classified as a pseudogene. This CDR3 is 15 amino acids long. DNA of the CDR3: TGTGCCACCAGAAAGCGGCGACAGGGGAACGGAAAACTGTTTTTT. Translating it yields CATRKRRQGNGKLFF.

This chain links TRBV6-5 with TRBJ2-5, with TRBD1 matching over 10 bases. After removal of 8 bases from V and 5 bases from J, the junction contained 5 bases not matched to a gene. CDR3 length: 13 residues. The germline V gene encodes CDR1 MNHEY and CDR2 SVGAGI. In DNA form, the CDR3 reads TGTGCCAGCCAAAGGACAGGGGGGGAGACCCAGTACTTC. Its translation: CASQRTGGETQYF.

This chain links TRBV28 with TRBJ1-4, with TRBD1 matching 7 bases. This CDR3 is 15 amino acids long. Trimming at V came to 5 bases and at J to 5 bases, leaving 8 bases not matched to a gene. Germline values: CDR1 MDHEN, CDR2 SYDVKM. For the CDR3, the DNA is TGTGCCAGCAGTCTCAACAGGGGAGTGAATGAAAAACTGTTTTTT. This gives the protein CASSLNRGVNEKLFF.

The chain joins TRBV27 to TRBJ2-7; 12 bases line up with TRBD2. Germline-derived CDR1 and CDR2 are MNHEY and SMNVEV (reference sequence). The length of the CDR3 is 15 residues. The V segment lost 6 bases and the J segment 0 bases; nucleotides outside the gene matches: 3. The CDR3 coding sequence is TGTGCCAGCAGAAGGGGACTAGCGGGCTCCTACGAGCAGTACTTC. Residues: CASRRGLAGSYEQYF.

The V gene is TRBV28, the J gene TRBJ2-7, with a tentative D call TRBD1 (6 bases). Germline V gene lookup returns CDR1 MDHEN and CDR2 SYDVKM. The CDR3 is 14 amino acids. V dropped 6 bases and J dropped 0 bases, with 12 bases sitting between them. The CDR3 region has the DNA TGTGCCAGCAGACAGACAGGTCTCTCCTACGAGCAGTACTTC. Its translation: CASRQTGLSYEQYF.